This is a list of T cell receptor beta chains from one sample in a study of cytomegalovirus exposure and HLA in healthy donors. This table comes from immunoSEQ multiplex PCR, and its TCRdb copy is limited to in-frame clones, with some not included. The repertoire holds about 260,000 clones, with less than 95% as singletons. Sequencing was done on a sample of PBMCs. The receptor set was obtained from a woman in her twenties or thirties in good health and CMV-seronegative. Both conserved end residues are part of each CDR3. D genes are given only for firm matches. Only part of the rows carry a size: once, few, many, or a class if the clone is expanded.

clone_size d_call j_call v_call cdr3_aa cdr3_nt
- TRBD2 TRBJ2-7 TRBV28 CASSLAGGTYEQYF TGTGCCAGCAGTCTAGCGGGAGGAACCTACGAGCAGTACTTC
- TRBD2 TRBJ2-5 TRBV7-7 CASSPQGLADSQETQYF TGTGCCAGCAGCCCCCAGGGACTAGCGGATAGTCAAGAGACCCAGTACTTC
- - TRBJ1-4 TRBV15 CATSGDNKDNEKLFF TGTGCCACCAGCGGCGACAATAAGGATAATGAAAAACTGTTTTTT
- TRBD1 TRBJ1-3 TRBV19 CASRTGDRAQSGNTIYF TGTGCCAGTAGGACTGGGGACAGGGCCCAAAGCGGAAACACCATATATTTT
- TRBD1 TRBJ2-3 TRBV28 CASSPWTGTDTQYF TGTGCCAGCAGTCCTTGGACAGGGACAGATACGCAGTATTTT
- - TRBJ2-3 TRBV6-1 CASSHNSPDTQYF TGTGCCAGCAGTCACAACAGTCCAGATACGCAGTATTTT
- - TRBJ2-3 TRBV27 CASSLWGTSTDTQYF TGTGCCAGCAGTTTATGGGGGACTAGCACAGATACGCAGTATTTT
- - TRBJ2-3 TRBV2 CASSRDLAGTDTQYF TGTGCCAGCAGTAGAGACTTGGCTGGCACAGATACGCAGTATTTT
- - TRBJ2-7 TRBV6-5 CASSFINRVGYEQYF TGTGCCAGCAGTTTCATTAACAGGGTTGGCTACGAGCAGTACTTC
once TRBD2 TRBJ2-1 TRBV18 CASSPILAGGNNEQFF TGTGCCAGCTCACCTATACTAGCGGGAGGGAACAATGAGCAGTTCTTC
- - TRBJ2-1 TRBV20-1 CSARSYNEQFF TGCAGTGCTAGGAGCTACAATGAGCAGTTCTTC
- TRBD1 TRBJ2-7 TRBV7-9 CASSADRGYYEQYF TGTGCCAGCAGCGCAGACAGGGGTTACTACGAGCAGTACTTC
- TRBD1 TRBJ2-6 TRBV27 CASTTSVQGVRSGANVLTF TGTGCCAGCACTACATCCGTGCAGGGGGTCCGCTCTGGGGCCAACGTCCTGACTTTC
- - TRBJ2-3 TRBV5-1 CASSLAGTDTQYF TGCGCCAGCAGCTTGGCCGGCACAGATACGCAGTATTTT
- - TRBJ2-7 TRBV6-5 CASSPSSDRPYEQYF TGTGCCAGCAGTCCTTCCTCAGATAGACCCTACGAGCAGTACTTC
- - TRBJ2-3 TRBV2 CASPGGVSSTDTQYF TGTGCCAGCCCCGGAGGGGTTTCTAGCACAGATACGCAGTATTTT
once TRBD2 TRBJ2-1 TRBV28 CASSRLAGEGYNEQFF TGTGCCAGCAGTCGTTTAGCGGGAGAGGGATACAATGAGCAGTTCTTC
- TRBD1 TRBJ2-7 TRBV2 CASSAQGGGSYEQYF TGTGCCAGCAGCGCACAGGGGGGAGGCTCCTACGAGCAGTACTTC
- TRBD1 TRBJ2-5 TRBV2 CASSVAPGGTGQETQYF TGTGCCAGCAGTGTGGCCCCCGGAGGGACAGGGCAAGAGACCCAGTACTTC
- - TRBJ2-1 TRBV7-6 CASQGSSYNEQFF TGTGCCAGCCAGGGTTCTAGCTACAATGAGCAGTTCTTC
- TRBD2 TRBJ2-1 TRBV5-1 CASTRSGGAYNEQFF TGCGCCAGCACCCGAAGCGGGGGAGCCTACAATGAGCAGTTCTTC
few - TRBJ2-3 TRBV2 CASSEALLSAFEADTQYF TGTGCCAGCAGTGAAGCGCTTCTTTCAGCCTTTGAGGCAGATACGCAGTATTTT
- TRBD1 TRBJ1-1 TRBV19 CASSPQGVNTEAFF TGTGCCAGTAGTCCCCAGGGGGTGAACACTGAAGCTTTCTTT
- - TRBJ1-4 TRBV5-1 CASSFRDGNEKLFF TGCGCCAGCAGCTTCCGGGACGGTAATGAAAAACTGTTTTTT
- TRBD2 TRBJ2-7 TRBV7-8 CASSYAGTSGHEQYF TGTGCCAGCAGTTACGCCGGGACTAGCGGCCACGAGCAGTACTTC
- - TRBJ1-4 TRBV28 CASSSGNEKLFF TGTGCCAGCAGTTCGGGAAATGAAAAACTGTTTTTT
- - TRBJ1-4 TRBV6-1 CASSEIWNGNEKLFF TGTGCCAGCAGTGAAATCTGGAACGGTAATGAAAAACTGTTTTTT
- - TRBJ1-1 TRBV19 CASRWGTEAFF TGTGCCAGTAGGTGGGGCACTGAAGCTTTCTTT
- - TRBJ2-7 TRBV6-6 CASSYMGGMIYEQYF TGTGCCAGCAGTTACATGGGGGGCATGATCTACGAGCAGTACTTC
- TRBD2 TRBJ2-3 TRBV27 CASSTLAAPSTDTQYF TGTGCCAGCAGTACCCTAGCGGCTCCTAGCACAGATACGCAGTATTTT
- - TRBJ2-7 TRBV28 CASSLLRKPYEQYF TGTGCCAGCAGTTTACTCAGGAAGCCCTACGAGCAGTACTTC
- - TRBJ2-5 TRBV6-5 CASREWTNQETQYF TGTGCCAGCAGGGAATGGACAAATCAAGAGACCCAGTACTTC
few TRBD1 TRBJ1-4 TRBV4-3 CASSQQLGQGEKLFF TGCGCCAGCAGCCAACAATTGGGACAGGGGGAAAAACTGTTTTTT